The 2 T cell receptor beta chains listed next were all sequenced from one sample in a study of CD8 T cells in ankylosing spondylitis. TCRdb recomputed calls from the 5' RACE reads with MiXCR, one row per CDR3 protein. In the table there are 250,000 to 350,000 distinct CDR3 sequences, approximately 20% of which are singletons. What was sequenced was blood, either unsorted or a sorted T cell fraction (not recorded which). The source of these receptors is a male donor with ankylosing spondylitis or in good health (not recorded which).

This sequence joins TRBV5-1 and TRBJ2-3; D is uncertain. Germline CDR1 reads SGHRS; CDR2 reads YFSETQ. Trimming removed 4 bases at V and 4 bases at J, with 10 bases between. The CDR3 consists of 13 residues. The chain's CDR3 is CASSPREPDTQYF. The CDR3 nucleotides read TGCGCCAGCAGCCCTCGAGAGCCAGATACGCAGTATTTT.

This clonotype was detected ten times or more. The chain employs TRBV20-1 and TRBJ2-3; D is unclear. Germline CDR1 is DFQATT and CDR2 is SNEGSKA (reference sequence). This CDR3 spans 11 amino acids. Trimming removed 0 bases at V and 3 bases at J, with 1 base between. The CDR3 region has the DNA TGCAGTGCTAGAGAAACAGATACGCAGTATTTT. This encodes CSARETDTQYF.